Each of the 10 T cell receptor beta chains below was sequenced from the same sample in a study of neoadjuvant anti-PD-1 for oral cavity cancer. The method was immunoSEQ multiplex PCR; TCRdb's version includes in-frame clones alone and lacks a portion of them. The table records around 67,000 clones, 86% of them present only once. Noted time point: after neoadjuvant nivolumab, at surgical resection. Here the sequenced sample was PBMCs, taken after nivolumab (anti-PD-1) treatment. The receptors were gathered from a person between 40 and 79 years old with oral cavity squamous cell carcinoma.

The chain recombines TRBV2 with TRBJ2-4, with a possible D match to TRBD2 (5 bases). The CDR3 is 14 residues long. Trimming removed 7 bases at V and 9 bases at J, with 19 bases between. Germline CDR1 is SNHLY and CDR2 is FYNNEI. CDR3 protein: CASTGPVSLAIQYF. In DNA, the CDR3 is TGTGCCAGCACCGGACCGGTTTCCCTAGCCATTCAGTACTTC. Full variable domain (rest looked up from reference TRBV2 and TRBJ2-4): EPEVTQTPSHQVTQMGQEVILRCVPISNHLYFYWYRQILGQKVEFLVSFYNNEISEKSEIFDDQFSVERPDGSNFTLKIRSTKLEDSAMYFCASTGPVSLAIQYFGAGTRLSVL.

The chain is built from TRBV27 and TRBJ1-3; D gene ambiguous. The CDR3 spans 14 residues. Trimming stripped 3 bases from V and 3 bases from J, with 9 bases between. Germline values: CDR1 MNHEY, CDR2 SMNVEV (reference sequence). CDR3 sequence (DNA): TGTGCCAGCAGTTTGGGAGCGGGTGGAAACACCATATATTTT. Protein: CASSLGAGGNTIYF.

The rearrangement uses TRBV2 and TRBJ2-7; possible D gene TRBD1, 6 bases. Germline CDR1 is SNHLY and CDR2 is FYNNEI. V was cut by 0 bases and J by 2 bases, with 14 bases left in between. The CDR3 runs 16 residues. Here the CDR3 DNA reads TGTGCCAGCAGTGAAGCAAGTTCGAGGACAGCCTACGAGCAGTACTTC. Its translation: CASSEASSRTAYEQYF. Combining the CDR3 with reference TRBV2 and TRBJ2-7 gives the whole variable domain EPEVTQTPSHQVTQMGQEVILRCVPISNHLYFYWYRQILGQKVEFLVSFYNNEISEKSEIFDDQFSVERPDGSNFTLKIRSTKLEDSAMYFCASSEASSRTAYEQYFGPGTRLTVT.

The gene calls are TRBV2 and TRBJ1-1; maybe TRBD1 (5 bases). With 4 bases removed from V and 8 bases from J, the gap between germline ends came to 17 bases. This CDR3 region has 14 residues. Germline loops: CDR1 SNHLY, CDR2 FYNNEI. In DNA form, the CDR3 reads TGTGCCAGCAGTGTTTTCCGGGAAGGGGAAGAAGCTTTCTTT. Protein product: CASSVFREGEEAFF.

The rearrangement uses TRBV5-4 and TRBJ2-4, with 7 bases matching TRBD1. With 4 bases clipped from V and 0 bases from J, the junction kept 7 bases outside the gene matches. CDR3 length: 16 residues. CDR1 and CDR2 from the germline V gene are SGHNT and YYREEE (reference sequence). The CDR3: CASSPGTVLAKNIQYF. CDR3 DNA: TGTGCCAGCAGCCCCGGGACAGTACTAGCCAAAAACATTCAGTACTTC. Variable domain in full (rest from reference TRBV5-4 and TRBJ2-4): ETGVTQSPTHLIKTRGQQVTLRCSSQSGHNTVSWYQQALGQGPQFIFQYYREEENGRGNFPPRFSGLQFPNYSSELNVNALELDDSALYLCASSPGTVLAKNIQYFGAGTRLSVL.

About this clone: This sample also contains other DNA sequences that code for the same CDR3. J is TRBJ2-7 and V is TRBV27; possibly TRBD1 or TRBD2 for D (5 bases each). CDR1 is MNHEY, CDR2 SMNVEV, per germline (reference sequence). V lost 0 bases and J lost 0, with 9 bases in between. The CDR3 has 15 residues. CDR3 DNA: TGTGCCAGCAGTTTATCCGGGGACGCCTCCTACGAGCAGTACTTC. Protein: CASSLSGDASYEQYF.

This clone was detected only once. This sequence joins TRBV5-1 and TRBJ2-5; the match to TRBD2 covers 8 bases. Germline V lookup: CDR1 SGHRS, CDR2 YFSETQ. V lost 2 bases and J lost 2; bases outside the gene matches: 5. This CDR3 spans 15 amino acids. DNA for the CDR3: TGCGCCAGCAGCTTTGGCGGGAGGACTCAAGAGACCCAGTACTTC. Residues: CASSFGGRTQETQYF.

This rearrangement joins TRBV2 to TRBJ1-5; no firm D call. The CDR3 is 15 residues long. Germline V gene sequence: CDR1 SNHLY, CDR2 FYNNEI. V gave up 3 bases and J gave up 3 bases, with 12 bases separating them. CDR3 sequence: CASSDNGYNNQPQHF. CDR3 nucleotide sequence: TGTGCCAGCAGTGATAATGGGTATAACAATCAGCCCCAGCATTTT.

This clone appeared once. V is TRBV5-1 and J is TRBJ2-2; 8 bases map to TRBD1. Germline-derived CDR1 and CDR2 are SGHRS and YFSETQ. This CDR3 region has 16 residues. The trim removed 5 bases at V and 3 bases at J, leaving 9 bases unmatched. The CDR3 loop reads CASRWQGAVDTGELFF. The CDR3 nucleotides read TGCGCCAGCAGATGGCAGGGGGCGGTCGACACCGGGGAGCTGTTTTTT. Using reference TRBV5-1 and TRBJ2-2 for the parts outside the CDR3, the full variable domain is KAGVTQTPRYLIKTRGQQVTLSCSPISGHRSVSWYQQTPGQGLQFLFEYFSETQRNKGNFPGRFSGRQFSNSRSEMNVSTLELGDSALYLCASRWQGAVDTGELFFGEGSRLTVL.

The V gene is TRBV7-2, the J gene TRBJ2-5, with 13 bases fitting TRBD2. This CDR3 is built from 17 residues. The V gene's germline CDR1 is SGHTA and CDR2 FQGNSA. V shed 4 bases, J shed 2 bases, and the junction held 7 bases outside the gene matches. CDR3 in DNA: TGTGCCAGCAGCTCAATGACTAGCGGGGGGAATCAAGAGACCCAGTACTTC. This sequence encodes CASSSMTSGGNQETQYF.